This T cell receptor (beta chain) derives from a study of T cells in Graves' hyperthyroidism and ophthalmopathy (dated by TCRdb to the late 2010s). In terms of the full investigation: Peripheral blood samples were taken at initial diagnosis, before any treatment was given. TCR Vbeta CDR3 sequencing of roughly 140 peripheral blood samples (43 ophthalmopathy, 75 or so hyperthyroidism and approximately 17 progressor patients) is reported in the paper. For training and testing, the 95 to 100 patients in the discovery cohort were randomly divided in a 7:3 ratio. A discovery cohort of about a hundred patients, roughly 45 with Graves' ophthalmopathy and more than 55 with stable Graves' hyperthyroidism, was used to find distinguishing TCR V-J signatures. After blood sampling, hyperthyroidism patients were treated with methimazole at a starting dose of 30 mg daily, and ophthalmopathy patients were treated with high-dose intravenous methylprednisolone. Whether ophthalmopathy could be predicted prospectively was tested in an independent validation cohort made up of approximately 19 hyperthyroidism patients plus 17 patients who later progressed to ophthalmopathy. The study also compared thyroid tissue and blood T-cell repertoires from 5 to 7 Graves' hyperthyroidism patients. Beyond this particular receptor, the publication reports: During validation, the model predicted progression to ophthalmopathy a median of about 5.9 months ahead of onset, with almost 71% sensitivity and 72% to 85% specificity. Sample size was not statistically predetermined, and investigators were not blinded to group allocation. A model built on a 13 V-J signature distinguished ophthalmopathy from stable hyperthyroidism, reaching around 88% sensitivity and 81.08% specificity in cross-validation and 80%/75% in testing. Most expanded thyroid clonotypes (frequency above 0.001) were also found in blood, which suggests that blood repertoires may mirror thyroid immune responses.

A patient counted as having stable Graves' hyperthyroidism if no progression to ophthalmopathy occurred over 18 months of follow-up. Hyperthyroidism patients were newly diagnosed, had a disease duration of under 2 months, and were aged 18 to 65 years. Exclusion was applied to patients with uncontrolled infections, other autoimmune diseases, pregnancy or lactation. Diagnoses relied on clinical symptoms, serum thyroxine and TRAb, thyroid ultrasound and orbital computed tomography. Ficoll-Paque density gradient centrifugation was used to isolate PBMCs from approximately 10 ml of fresh peripheral blood. Trizol reagent was used to extract total RNA, and RNA quality was then checked on an Agilent 2100 Bioanalyzer. For CDR1 and CDR2, the germline V gene lists ENHRY and SYGVKD. Its CDR3 holds 16 amino acids, cysteine through phenylalanine. The retained sequence is limited to the CDR3, 48 bases, with the frame set at the first base.

TCR beta CDR3 regions were amplified from RNA transcripts. A first-round RT-PCR of the TCR CDR3 used the HTBI primer set with the Qiagen OneStep RT-PCR kit. Libraries were constructed in a second round of multiplex PCR, after which size selection and purification were carried out. Libraries were sequenced paired-end with 100 bp reads on an Illumina HiSeq2000. Per the original workflow: Raw data were processed with SOAPnuke, discarding reads with adapters, uncalled bases, mean Phred below 15, or no exact constant-primer or identifier match. COPE v1.2.5 was used to merge high-quality paired reads, and clonotypes were defined as unique nucleotide sequences. MiTCR v1.1 was used to align clonotypes to the IMGT TRBV, TRBD and TRBJ reference segments. Only V-J combinations with frequency above 0.0001, covering roughly 99% of repertoires, were analysed. The TCS score was defined as F50 (clonal expansion) divided by E x V (chaos), with BLOSUM62-based TCRdist calculated between CDR3 peptides within each V-J. Welch's t-statistics and random forest reduced fewer than 600 V-J features to 10 to 15, which were used in a naive Bayes classifier (R e1071). The public reads were reprocessed in TCRdb via fastp at Q25 and MiXCR, keeping in-frame beta chains. Identical CDR3 proteins give one entry, which carries the most common genes and DNA. These V and J calls originate from TCRdb's pipeline instead of the authors' own analysis. In this sample the table shows around 210,000 distinct CDR3 sequences, less than 20% of which occur a single time. In total, the top ten clones hold roughly 49% of the sample.

Regarding this clonotype: Its specific antigen is unknown. A read error may account for a junction end that differs from germline.

The sequence was obtained from a woman aged 45-65 years with Graves' hyperthyroidism. The sequence links TRBV10-3 to TRBJ2-1; 10 bases in the middle match TRBD2. The sequencing sample was made of blood. The DNA is TGTGCCAGCAGTTCCTCTAGCGGGAGCCCCTACAATGAGCAGTTCTTC. This gives the protein CASSSSSGSPYNEQFF.